The 7 T cell receptor beta chains reported below all come from one sample, sequenced in a study of blood T cell repertoires in COVID-19. Sequencing was performed with immunoSEQ multiplex PCR; in TCRdb, only in-frame clones are kept and a portion is missing. The sample has under 250,000 clones, approximately 86% seen once. The sample taken for sequencing was peripheral blood. The receptors here all came from a man aged 35-49 years with acute or convalescent COVID-19.

V and J are TRBV24-1 and TRBJ2-1; maybe TRBD1 (5 bases). V lost 4 bases and J 3 bases, leaving 12 bases between the germline ends. The CDR3 has 15 residues. CDR1 is KGHDR and CDR2 is SFDVKD in the germline V gene. Here the CDR3 DNA reads TGTGCCACCAGTGAGGGGCGTCTCCTCTACAATGAGCAGTTCTTC. This gives the protein CATSEGRLLYNEQFF.

V and J are TRBV6-2 or TRBV6-3 and TRBJ1-1, with D maybe TRBD1 (5 bases). The CDR3 has 15 residues. The ends were cut back, 5 bases at V and 1 base at J, with 14 bases in the middle. Germline V gene data show CDR1 as MNHEY and CDR2 as SVGEGT. The chain's CDR3 is CASSLAGRGNTEAFF. CDR3 nucleotide sequence: TGTGCCAGCAGTCTTGCGGGACGCGGGAACACTGAAGCTTTCTTT.

V usage is TRBV3-1 (or the pseudogene TRBV3-2) and J usage is TRBJ1-1; no reliable D call. CDR3 size: 14 residues. Germline V gene data show CDR1 as LGHDT and CDR2 as YNNKEL (reference sequence). V lost 6 bases, J lost 0 bases, and 11 bases lay in between. CDR3 loop: CASSPGYVNTEAFF. In DNA form, the CDR3 reads TGTGCCAGCAGTCCCGGTTATGTGAACACTGAAGCTTTCTTT.

The chain recombines TRBV13 with TRBJ2-1, with 8 nucleotides matching TRBD2. Germline lookup yields CDR1 PRHDT and CDR2 FYEKMQ (reference sequence). This CDR3 contains 17 residues. The V gene end was trimmed by 5 bases and the J gene end by 6 bases; junction bases not matched to a gene: 15. CDR3 in amino acids: CASSPPLPGGGVNEQFF. CDR3 coding DNA: TGTGCCAGCAGCCCGCCCTTACCGGGAGGGGGGGTCAATGAGCAGTTCTTC.

This clone occurred a few times. This sample also contains other DNA sequences that code for the same CDR3. The chain has TRBV27 and TRBJ2-7; 10 bases align to TRBD1. Trimming took 6 bases from V and 2 from J; bases not matched to a gene: 10. The CDR3 spans 16 residues. Germline values: CDR1 MNHEY, CDR2 SMNVEV (reference sequence). The CDR3: CASSLRRDRGTYEQYF. The CDR3 nucleotides are TGTGCCAGCAGCCTACGCCGGGACAGGGGAACCTACGAGCAGTACTTC.

The genes are TRBV2 and TRBJ2-1, with 14 bases that match TRBD2. The J segment lost 9 bases and the V segment lost 0 bases, leaving 10 bases of the junction unmatched. This CDR3 is built from 18 residues. Germline CDR1 and CDR2: SNHLY and FYNNEI. The CDR3 is CASSEALRTSGRRGEQFF. The CDR3 bases are TGTGCCAGCAGTGAAGCGCTTAGGACTAGCGGGAGGAGGGGTGAGCAGTTCTTC.

The chain employs TRBV18 and TRBJ1-5; D gene uncertain. Looked up from germline, CDR1 is KGHSH and CDR2 is LQKENI. The CDR3 covers 14 residues. Deletions cut 5 bases from V and 0 bases from J, with 8 bases between. The CDR3 here is CASSEGYSNQPQHF. The CDR3 nucleotides read TGTGCCAGCTCAGAGGGTTATAGCAATCAGCCCCAGCATTTT.